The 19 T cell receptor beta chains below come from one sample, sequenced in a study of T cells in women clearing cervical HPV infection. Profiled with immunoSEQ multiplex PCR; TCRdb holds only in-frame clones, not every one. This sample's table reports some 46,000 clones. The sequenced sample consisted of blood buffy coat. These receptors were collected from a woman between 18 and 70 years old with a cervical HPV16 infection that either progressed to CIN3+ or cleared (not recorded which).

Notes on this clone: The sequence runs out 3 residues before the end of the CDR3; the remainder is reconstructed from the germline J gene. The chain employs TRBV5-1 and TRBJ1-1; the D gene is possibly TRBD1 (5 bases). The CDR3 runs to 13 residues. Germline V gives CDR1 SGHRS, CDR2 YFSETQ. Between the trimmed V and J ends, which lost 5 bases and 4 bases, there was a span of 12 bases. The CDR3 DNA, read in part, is TGCGCCAGCAGAAATACCGGGGGCACTGAA. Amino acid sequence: CASRNTGGTE. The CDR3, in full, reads CASRNTGGTEAFF.

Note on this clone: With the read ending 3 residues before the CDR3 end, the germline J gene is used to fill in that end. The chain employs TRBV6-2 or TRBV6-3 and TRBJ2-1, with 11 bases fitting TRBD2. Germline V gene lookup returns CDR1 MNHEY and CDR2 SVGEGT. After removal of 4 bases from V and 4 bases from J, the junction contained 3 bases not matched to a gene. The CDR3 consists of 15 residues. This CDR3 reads CASSSGTSGYNEQFF. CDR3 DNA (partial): TGTGCCAGCAGTTCGGGGACTAGCGGTTACAATGAG.

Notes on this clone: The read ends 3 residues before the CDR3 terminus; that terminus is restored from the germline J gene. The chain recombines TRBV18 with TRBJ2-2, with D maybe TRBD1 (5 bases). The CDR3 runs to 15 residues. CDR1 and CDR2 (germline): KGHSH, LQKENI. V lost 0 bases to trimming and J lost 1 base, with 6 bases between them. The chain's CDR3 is CASSPPRVNTGELFF. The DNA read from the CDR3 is TGTGCCAGCTCACCACCCAGGGTGAACACCGGGGAG. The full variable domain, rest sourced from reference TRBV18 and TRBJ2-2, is NAGVMQNPRHLVRRRGQEARLRCSPMKGHSHVYWYRQLPEEGLKFMVYLQKENIIDESGMPKERFSAEFPKEGPSILRIQQVVRGDSAAYFCASSPPRVNTGELFFGEGSRLTVL.

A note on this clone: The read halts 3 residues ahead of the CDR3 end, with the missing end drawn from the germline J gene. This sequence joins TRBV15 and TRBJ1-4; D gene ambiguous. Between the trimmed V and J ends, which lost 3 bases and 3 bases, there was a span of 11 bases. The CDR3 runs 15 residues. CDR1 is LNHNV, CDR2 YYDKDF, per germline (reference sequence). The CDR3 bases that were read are TGTGCCACCAGCAGTTACAGCGGACCTAATGAAAAA. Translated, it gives CATSSYSGPNEK. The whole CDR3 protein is CATSSYSGPNEKLFF.

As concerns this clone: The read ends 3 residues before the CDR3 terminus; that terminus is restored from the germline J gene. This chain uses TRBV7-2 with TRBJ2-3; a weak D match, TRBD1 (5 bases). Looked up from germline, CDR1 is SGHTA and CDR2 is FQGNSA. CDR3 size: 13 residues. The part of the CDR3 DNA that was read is TGTGCCAGCAGCCTTCAGGGTGGTCAGCCG. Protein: CASSLQGGQP. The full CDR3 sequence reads CASSLQGGQPQYF. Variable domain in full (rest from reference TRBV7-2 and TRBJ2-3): GAGVSQSPSNKVTEKGKDVELRCDPISGHTALYWYRQSLGQGLEFLIYFQGNSAPDKSGLPSDRFSAERTGGSVSTLTIQRTQQEDSAVYLCASSLQGGQPQYFGPGTRLTVL.

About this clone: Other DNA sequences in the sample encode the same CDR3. CDR3 bases read: TGCAGTGCTCGGACAGGGAGTACCGGGGAG. Its protein product is CSARTGSTGE. The full CDR3 reads CSARTGSTGELFF. The chain uses TRBV20-1 and TRBJ2-2; 8 positions match TRBD1. The CDR3 goes on 3 residues after the read ends, and that part is filled in from the germline J gene. The CDR3 runs to 13 residues. Unmatched junction bases numbered 4, after V lost 5 bases and J lost 5 bases. The germline V gene encodes CDR1 DFQATT and CDR2 SNEGSKA (reference sequence).

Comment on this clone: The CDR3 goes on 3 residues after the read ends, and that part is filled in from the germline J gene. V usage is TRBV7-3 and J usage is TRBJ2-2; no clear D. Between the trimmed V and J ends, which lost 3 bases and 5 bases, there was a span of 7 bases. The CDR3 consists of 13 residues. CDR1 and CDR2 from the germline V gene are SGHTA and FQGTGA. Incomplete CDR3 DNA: TGTGCCAGCAGCTTCCCAGAGACCGGGGAG. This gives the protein CASSFPETGE. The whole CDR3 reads CASSFPETGELFF.

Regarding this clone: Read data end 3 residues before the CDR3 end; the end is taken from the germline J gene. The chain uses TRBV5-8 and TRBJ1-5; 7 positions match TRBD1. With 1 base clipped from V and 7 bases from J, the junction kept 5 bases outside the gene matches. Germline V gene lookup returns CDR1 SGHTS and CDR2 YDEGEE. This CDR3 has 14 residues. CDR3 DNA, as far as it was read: TGTGCCAGCAGCTTGCAGACAGGGAGACAGCCC. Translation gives CASSLQTGRQP. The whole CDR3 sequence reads CASSLQTGRQPQHF.

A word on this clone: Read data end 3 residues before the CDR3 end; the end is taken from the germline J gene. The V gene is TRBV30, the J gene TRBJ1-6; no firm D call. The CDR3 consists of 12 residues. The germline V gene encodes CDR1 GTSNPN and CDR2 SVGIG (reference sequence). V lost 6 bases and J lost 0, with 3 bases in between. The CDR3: CACSSYNSPLHF. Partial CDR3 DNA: TGTGCCTGCAGCTCCTATAATTCACCC.

The DNA read from the CDR3 is TGTGCCTGGAACAGGGGATGGACTGAA. Amino acid sequence: CAWNRGWTE. The whole CDR3 protein is CAWNRGWTEAFF. V and J are TRBV30 and TRBJ1-1; 7 bases map to TRBD1. With the read ending 3 residues before the CDR3 end, the germline J gene is used to fill in that end. Germline lookup yields CDR1 GTSNPN and CDR2 SVGIG (reference sequence). Trimming cost V 4 bases and J 5 bases; bases outside gene matches: 4. The CDR3 is 12 residues long.

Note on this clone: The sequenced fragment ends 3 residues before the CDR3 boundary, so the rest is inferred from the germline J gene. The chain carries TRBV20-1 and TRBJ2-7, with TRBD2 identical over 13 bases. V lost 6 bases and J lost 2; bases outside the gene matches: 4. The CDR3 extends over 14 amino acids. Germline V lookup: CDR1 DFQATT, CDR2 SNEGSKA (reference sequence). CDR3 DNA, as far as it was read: TGCAGTGCGCCGGGGACTAGCGGGGCCTACGAG. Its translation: CSAPGTSGAYE. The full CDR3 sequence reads CSAPGTSGAYEQYF.

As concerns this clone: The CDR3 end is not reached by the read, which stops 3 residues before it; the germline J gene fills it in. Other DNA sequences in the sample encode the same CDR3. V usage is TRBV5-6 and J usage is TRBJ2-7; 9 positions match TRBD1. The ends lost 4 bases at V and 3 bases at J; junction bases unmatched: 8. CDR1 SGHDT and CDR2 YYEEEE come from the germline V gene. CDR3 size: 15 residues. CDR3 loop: CASSTRQGVFYEQYF. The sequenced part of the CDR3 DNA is TGTGCCAGCAGCACTAGACAGGGGGTGTTCTACGAG.

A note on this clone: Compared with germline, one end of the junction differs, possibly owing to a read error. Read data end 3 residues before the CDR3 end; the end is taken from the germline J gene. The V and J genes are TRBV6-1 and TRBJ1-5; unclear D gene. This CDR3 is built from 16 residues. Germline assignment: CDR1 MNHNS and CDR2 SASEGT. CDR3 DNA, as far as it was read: TGTGCCGGCAGTGAGCTACCCGGGGATTTTTATCAGCCC. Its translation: CAGSELPGDFYQP. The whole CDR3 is CAGSELPGDFYQPQHF.

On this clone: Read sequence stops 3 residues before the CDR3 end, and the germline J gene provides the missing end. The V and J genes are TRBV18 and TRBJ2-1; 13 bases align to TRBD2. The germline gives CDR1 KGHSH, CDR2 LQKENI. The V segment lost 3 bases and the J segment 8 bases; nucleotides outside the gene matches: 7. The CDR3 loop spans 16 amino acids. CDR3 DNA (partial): TGTGCCAGCTCACCCCCGACTAGCGGGAGGATCTATGAG. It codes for CASSPPTSGRIYE. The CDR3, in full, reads CASSPPTSGRIYEQFF.

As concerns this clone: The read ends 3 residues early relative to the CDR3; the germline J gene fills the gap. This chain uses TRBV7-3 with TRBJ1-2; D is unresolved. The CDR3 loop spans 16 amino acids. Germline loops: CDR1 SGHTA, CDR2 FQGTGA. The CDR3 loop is CASSLTSGSMEETYTF. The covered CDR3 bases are TGTGCCAGCAGCTTAACTAGCGGGAGCATGGAGGAGACC.

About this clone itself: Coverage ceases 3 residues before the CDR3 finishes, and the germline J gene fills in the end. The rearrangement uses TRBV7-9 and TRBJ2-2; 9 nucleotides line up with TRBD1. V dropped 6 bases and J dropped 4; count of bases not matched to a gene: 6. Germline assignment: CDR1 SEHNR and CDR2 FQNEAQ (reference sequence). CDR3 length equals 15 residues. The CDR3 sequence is CASREGQGVTGELFF. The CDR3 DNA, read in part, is TGTGCCAGCAGGGAGGGACAGGGAGTCACCGGGGAG.

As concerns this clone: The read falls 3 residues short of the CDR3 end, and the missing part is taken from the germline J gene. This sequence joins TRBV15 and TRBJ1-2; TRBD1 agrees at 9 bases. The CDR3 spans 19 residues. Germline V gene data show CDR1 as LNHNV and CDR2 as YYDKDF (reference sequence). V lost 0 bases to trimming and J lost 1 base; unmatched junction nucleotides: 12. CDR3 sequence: CATSREIGQGQAFNYGYTF. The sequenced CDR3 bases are TGTGCCACCAGCAGAGAAATAGGACAGGGGCAAGCCTTTAACTATGGC.

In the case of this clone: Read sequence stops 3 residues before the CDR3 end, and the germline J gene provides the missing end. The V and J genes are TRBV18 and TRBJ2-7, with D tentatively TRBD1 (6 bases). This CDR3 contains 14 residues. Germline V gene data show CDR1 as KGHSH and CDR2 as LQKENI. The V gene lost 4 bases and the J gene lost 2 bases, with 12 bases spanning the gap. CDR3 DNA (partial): TGTGCCAGCTCACAGAGTCGGGACACCTACGAG. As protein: CASSQSRDTYE. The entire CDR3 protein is CASSQSRDTYEQYF.

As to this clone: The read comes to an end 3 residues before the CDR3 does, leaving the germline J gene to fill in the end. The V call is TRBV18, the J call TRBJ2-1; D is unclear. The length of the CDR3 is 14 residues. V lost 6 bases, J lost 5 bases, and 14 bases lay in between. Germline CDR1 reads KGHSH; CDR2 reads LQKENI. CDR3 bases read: TGTGCCAGCTCGGGTAGCTCCGATAACAATGAG. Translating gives CASSGSSDNNE. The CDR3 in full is CASSGSSDNNEQFF.